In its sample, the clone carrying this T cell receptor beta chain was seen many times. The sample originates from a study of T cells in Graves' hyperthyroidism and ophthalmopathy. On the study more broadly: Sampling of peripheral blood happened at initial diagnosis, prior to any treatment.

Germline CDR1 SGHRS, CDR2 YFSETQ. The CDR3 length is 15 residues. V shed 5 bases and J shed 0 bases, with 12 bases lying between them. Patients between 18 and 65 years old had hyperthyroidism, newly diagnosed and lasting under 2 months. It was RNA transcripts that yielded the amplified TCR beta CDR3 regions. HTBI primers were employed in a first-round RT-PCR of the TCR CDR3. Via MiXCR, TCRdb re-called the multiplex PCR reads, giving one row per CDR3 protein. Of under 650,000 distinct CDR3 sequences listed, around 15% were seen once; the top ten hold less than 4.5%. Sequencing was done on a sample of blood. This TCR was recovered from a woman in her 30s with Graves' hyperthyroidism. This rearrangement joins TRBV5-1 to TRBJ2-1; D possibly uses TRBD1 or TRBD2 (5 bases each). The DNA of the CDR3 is TGCGCCAGCAGTGGGACGGTAAGCTCCTACAATGAGCAGTTCTTC. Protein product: CASSGTVSSYNEQFF.